The entry that follows covers one T cell receptor (beta chain) sequence. The antigen remains unidentified. Sequencing was performed with immunoSEQ multiplex PCR; in TCRdb, only in-frame clones are kept and a portion is missing. The sample comprises 10,000 to 15,000 clones, roughly 89% of which are singletons, and 3% to 4.5% rests with the top ten. CDR3 length equals 14 residues. The junction had 8 bases not matched to a gene; V was cut back by 5 bases and J by 8 bases. Looked up from germline, CDR1 is LGHNA and CDR2 is YSLEER. These data come from a study of T cell clonotyping in hematopoietic cell transplantation. Study-wide findings and caveats: Few recipient clonotypes overlapped donors; over 95% were de novo at given depth. Higher Inverse Simpson Index values in graft donor and pretransplant recipient predicted broader posttransplant TCR diversity. After transplant, recipient diversity fell while pathologically expanded clonotypes grew through day 180. Cells were unsorted, so CD4 and CD8 contributions were not separated.

The receptor was derived from a human donor who either received an allogeneic hematopoietic cell transplant for a myeloid malignancy or was a related donor (not recorded which). Some clones in this sample may be carry-over from other donors' samples. The sample was peripheral blood mononuclear cells. The rearrangement links TRBV4-3 to TRBJ1-2, with TRBD1 identical over 10 bases. The CDR3 sequence is CASSDLTGGGGYTF. The CDR3 DNA is TGCGCCAGCAGCGATCTGACAGGGGGCGGCGGCTACACCTTC.